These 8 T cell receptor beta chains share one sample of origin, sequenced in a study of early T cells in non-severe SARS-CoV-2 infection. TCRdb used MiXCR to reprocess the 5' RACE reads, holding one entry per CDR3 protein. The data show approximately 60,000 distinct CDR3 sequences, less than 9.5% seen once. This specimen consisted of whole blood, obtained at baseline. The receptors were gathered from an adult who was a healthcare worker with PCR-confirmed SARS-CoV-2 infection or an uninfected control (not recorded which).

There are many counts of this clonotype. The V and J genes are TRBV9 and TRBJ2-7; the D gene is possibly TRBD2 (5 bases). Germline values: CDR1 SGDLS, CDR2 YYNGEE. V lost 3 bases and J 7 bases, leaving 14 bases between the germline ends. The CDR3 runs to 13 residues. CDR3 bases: TGTGCCAGCAGCGGGACTCCTCCGGGGGAGCAGTACTTC. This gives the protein CASSGTPPGEQYF.

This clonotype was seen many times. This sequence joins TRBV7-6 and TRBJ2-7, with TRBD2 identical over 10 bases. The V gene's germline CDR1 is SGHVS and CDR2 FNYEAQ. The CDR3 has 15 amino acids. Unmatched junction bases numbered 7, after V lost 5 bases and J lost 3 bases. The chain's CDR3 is CASSRLAGVLYEQYF. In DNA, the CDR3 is TGTGCCAGCAGCCGTCTAGCGGGAGTACTCTACGAGCAGTACTTC.

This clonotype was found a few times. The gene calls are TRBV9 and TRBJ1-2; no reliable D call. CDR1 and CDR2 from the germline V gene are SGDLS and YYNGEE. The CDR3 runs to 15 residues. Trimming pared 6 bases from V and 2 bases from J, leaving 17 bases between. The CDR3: CASNANGRPNYGYTF. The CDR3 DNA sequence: TGTGCCAGCAACGCCAACGGACGGCCGAACTATGGCTACACCTTC.

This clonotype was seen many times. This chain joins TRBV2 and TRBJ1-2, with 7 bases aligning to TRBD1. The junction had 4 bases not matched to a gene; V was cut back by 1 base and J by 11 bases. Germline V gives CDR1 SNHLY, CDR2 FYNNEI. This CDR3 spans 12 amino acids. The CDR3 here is CASSEVAGGYTF. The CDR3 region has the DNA TGTGCCAGCAGTGAAGTGGCAGGGGGTTACACCTTC.

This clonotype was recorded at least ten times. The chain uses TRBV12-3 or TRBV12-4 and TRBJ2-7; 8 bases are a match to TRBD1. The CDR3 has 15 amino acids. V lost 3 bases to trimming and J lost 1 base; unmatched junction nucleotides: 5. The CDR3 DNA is TGTGCCAGCAGTTTGGGAGGACAGGGTTCCTACGAGCAGTACTTC. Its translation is CASSLGGQGSYEQYF.

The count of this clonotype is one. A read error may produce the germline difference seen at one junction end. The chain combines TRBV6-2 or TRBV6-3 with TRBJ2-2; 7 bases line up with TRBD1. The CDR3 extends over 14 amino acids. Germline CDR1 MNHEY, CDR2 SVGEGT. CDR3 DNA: TGTGCCAGCATACGCAGGGGGAACCCCGGGGAGCTGTTTTTT. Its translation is CASIRRGNPGELFF.

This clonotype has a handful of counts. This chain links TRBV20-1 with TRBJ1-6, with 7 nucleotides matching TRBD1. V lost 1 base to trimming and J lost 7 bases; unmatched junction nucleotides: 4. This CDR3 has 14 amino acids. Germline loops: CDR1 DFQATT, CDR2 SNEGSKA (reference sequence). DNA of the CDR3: TGCAGTGCTAGAGGGGGACAGTCAAATTCACCCCTCCACTTT. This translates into CSARGGQSNSPLHF.

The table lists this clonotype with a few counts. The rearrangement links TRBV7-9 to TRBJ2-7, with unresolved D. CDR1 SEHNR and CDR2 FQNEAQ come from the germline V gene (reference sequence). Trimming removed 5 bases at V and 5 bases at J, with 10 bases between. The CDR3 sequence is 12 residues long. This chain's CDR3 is CASSQQLHEQYF. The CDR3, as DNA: TGTGCCAGCAGCCAACAGTTGCACGAGCAGTACTTC.